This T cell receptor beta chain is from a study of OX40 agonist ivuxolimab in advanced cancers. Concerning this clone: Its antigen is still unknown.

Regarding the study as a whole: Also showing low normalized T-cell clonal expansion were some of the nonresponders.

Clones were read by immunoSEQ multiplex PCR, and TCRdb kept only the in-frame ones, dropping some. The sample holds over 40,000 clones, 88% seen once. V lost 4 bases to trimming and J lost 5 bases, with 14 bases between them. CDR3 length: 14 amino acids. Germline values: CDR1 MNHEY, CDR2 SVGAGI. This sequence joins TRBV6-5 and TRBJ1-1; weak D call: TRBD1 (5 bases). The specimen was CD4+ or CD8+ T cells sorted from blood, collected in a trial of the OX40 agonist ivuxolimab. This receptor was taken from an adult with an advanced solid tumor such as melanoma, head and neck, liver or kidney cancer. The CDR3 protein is CASSLGQKWTEAFF. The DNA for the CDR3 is TGTGCCAGCAGTTTGGGGCAAAAATGGACTGAAGCTTTCTTT.